This T cell receptor (beta chain) came from a study of cytomegalovirus exposure and HLA in healthy donors. On this clone: Antigen: not known.

The PCR used 60 Vbeta and 13 Jbeta primers. Generated by immunoSEQ multiplex PCR, the TCRdb table keeps only in-frame clones and is missing some. The data contain approximately 58,000 clones, 65% to 90% of them singletons. Regarding the study as a whole: The majority of CMV-associated TCR beta chains were reported as apparently HLA-restricted in a later analysis. At a 0.05 false discovery rate, a later analysis found around 17,000 TCR beta sequences to be associated with HLA alleles.

The germline V gene has CDR1 SGHNT and CDR2 YYREEE (reference sequence). V gave up 0 bases and J gave up 0 bases, with 10 bases separating them. The CDR3 runs 16 residues. This sequence joins TRBV5-4 and TRBJ2-1; the D is unclear. The TCR sequence derives from a man aged 25-45 years in good health and CMV-seronegative. The sample consisted of PBMCs. CDR3 coding DNA: TGTGCCAGCAGCTTGGGACTTCCGAGCTCCTACAATGAGCAGTTCTTC. Encoded protein: CASSLGLPSSYNEQFF.